Following are 22 T cell receptor beta chains from one sample sequenced in a study of T-cell memory formation after mild COVID-19. TCRdb fed the 5' RACE reads into MiXCR, producing one record per CDR3 protein. The repertoire holds just over 400,000 distinct CDR3 sequences, with 20% to 30% as singletons. Specimen: PBMCs or a T cell subset sorted from them (not recorded which). The receptor source for this set is an adult woman who had mild COVID-19 (a few samples of this study predate the infection). Cell type and time point are not known.

The J gene is TRBJ1-1, the V gene TRBV2; D gene uncertain. The CDR3 runs to 12 residues. Germline V gene sequence: CDR1 SNHLY, CDR2 FYNNEI. V was cut by 6 bases and J by 5 bases, with 10 bases left in between. This chain's CDR3 is CASSGQITEAFF. The CDR3 bases are TGTGCCAGCAGCGGCCAAATTACTGAAGCTTTCTTT.

This clonotype appeared a few times. The chain has TRBV7-9 and TRBJ2-5; TRBD1 agrees at 7 bases. The CDR3 has 16 residues. Germline V gives CDR1 SEHNR, CDR2 FQNEAQ (reference sequence). Trimming took 0 bases from V and 2 from J; bases not matched to a gene: 6. The CDR3 here is CASSLAGKDRQETQYF. For the CDR3, the DNA is TGTGCCAGCAGCTTAGCGGGAAAGGACAGGCAAGAGACCCAGTACTTC. The full variable domain, in which reference TRBV7-9 and TRBJ2-5 provide the parts outside the CDR3, is DTGVSQNPRHKITKRGQNVTFRCDPISEHNRLYWYRQTLGQGPEFLTYFQNEAQLEKSRLLSDRFSAERPKGSFSTLEIQRTEQGDSAMYLCASSLAGKDRQETQYFGPGTRLLVL.

This clonotype has only a few counts. The chain has TRBV18 and TRBJ1-2; maybe TRBD1 (5 bases). CDR1 and CDR2 (germline): KGHSH, LQKENI. V was cut by 4 bases and J by 5 bases, with 14 bases left in between. The CDR3 has 14 amino acids. DNA for the CDR3: TGTGCCAGCTCACTGGCTGGGGCGAGTTATGGCTACACCTTC. Translation gives CASSLAGASYGYTF.

The J gene is TRBJ2-2, the V gene TRBV7-6, with D unresolved. Trimming cost V 6 bases and J 6 bases, with 5 bases left between them. The CDR3 has 11 amino acids. Germline assignment: CDR1 SGHVS and CDR2 FNYEAQ. The chain's CDR3 is CASRSSGELFF. As DNA, the CDR3 is TGTGCCAGCAGGTCTTCCGGGGAGCTGTTTTTT.

J is TRBJ2-5 and V is TRBV27; TRBD2 agrees at 8 bases. The CDR3 is 16 amino acids. Losses at the gene ends were 5 bases for V and 0 bases for J; bases not matched to a gene: 8. Germline loops: CDR1 MNHEY, CDR2 SMNVEV (reference sequence). DNA of the CDR3: TGTGCCAGCAGTCCCAGCATTAGCGGGAACCAAGAGACCCAGTACTTC. Translated: CASSPSISGNQETQYF.

This clonotype has just a few counts. V usage is TRBV2 and J usage is TRBJ2-1; 10 nucleotides line up with TRBD2. Losses at the gene ends were 6 bases for V and 5 bases for J; bases not matched to a gene: 4. CDR1 is SNHLY and CDR2 is FYNNEI in the germline V gene. The CDR3 contains 14 residues. CDR3 sequence: CASRQREGHNEQFF. Written as DNA, the CDR3 is TGTGCCAGCAGACAGCGGGAGGGCCACAATGAGCAGTTCTTC.

The chain combines TRBV6-1 with TRBJ2-7; D might be TRBD2 (6 bases). Germline V gene data show CDR1 as MNHNS and CDR2 as SASEGT. This CDR3 has 15 amino acids. V lost 7 bases and J lost 0, with 16 bases in between. Here the CDR3 DNA reads TGTGCCAGCACGGGGGTGCGGGGAATCTCCTACGAGCAGTACTTC. It encodes CASTGVRGISYEQYF.

Only a few counts were recorded for this clonotype. V gene TRBV2 combines with J gene TRBJ2-3; 8 positions agree with TRBD1. Per the germline V gene, CDR1 is SNHLY and CDR2 is FYNNEI. V trimming: 5 bases; J trimming: 1 base; junction bases outside the gene matches: 5. The CDR3 is 15 residues long. The DNA of the CDR3 is TGTGCCAGCAGTTCCAGGGGGCGCGGCACAGATACGCAGTATTTT. Its protein is CASSSRGRGTDTQYF.

This clonotype was seen many times. The chain is built from TRBV7-9 and TRBJ1-5, with TRBD1 matching over 8 bases. Trimming took 1 base from V and 6 from J; bases not matched to a gene: 2. The germline CDR1 and CDR2 sequences are SEHNR and FQNEAQ (reference sequence). The CDR3 is made up of 14 amino acids. CDR3 coding DNA: TGTGCCAGCAGCTTAGGGACAGGGCGTCAGCCCCAGCATTTT. Translated, it gives CASSLGTGRQPQHF. Complete variable domain (other parts from reference TRBV7-9 and TRBJ1-5): DTGVSQNPRHKITKRGQNVTFRCDPISEHNRLYWYRQTLGQGPEFLTYFQNEAQLEKSRLLSDRFSAERPKGSFSTLEIQRTEQGDSAMYLCASSLGTGRQPQHFGDGTRLSIL.

This clonotype showed up just a few times. The chain employs TRBV6-5 and TRBJ2-7; D gene ambiguous. This CDR3 is built from 15 residues. Trimming took off 4 bases at V and 5 bases at J, with 18 bases between the two ends. CDR1 MNHEY and CDR2 SVGAGI come from the germline V gene. CDR3 in amino acids: CASSFSTPTWNEQYF. In DNA, the CDR3 is TGTGCCAGCAGTTTCTCAACCCCCACATGGAACGAGCAGTACTTC.

The table lists this clonotype with a few counts. This chain connects TRBV19 to TRBJ2-1, with 10 bases identical to TRBD2. After removal of 8 bases from V and 3 bases from J, the junction contained 4 bases not matched to a gene. This CDR3 contains 14 residues. Germline assignment: CDR1 LNHDA and CDR2 SQIVND (reference sequence). The DNA of the CDR3 is TGTGCCAGTTCGGGACTAGCGTTCTACAATGAGCAGTTCTTC. Encoded protein: CASSGLAFYNEQFF.

This clonotype has at least ten counts. The chain is built from TRBV5-6 and TRBJ2-3, with TRBD2 matching over 8 bases. Per the germline V gene, CDR1 is SGHDT and CDR2 is YYEEEE. The V and J ends lost 3 bases and 11 bases, in that order; junction bases with no gene match: 2. The CDR3 has 11 residues. The CDR3 reads CASSSRGGQYF. CDR3 DNA: TGTGCCAGCAGCTCCCGGGGGGGGCAGTATTTT.

This clonotype was observed a handful of times. This chain connects TRBV5-5 to TRBJ2-7; no reliable D call. Trimming removed 3 bases at V and 2 bases at J, with 9 bases between. The CDR3 is made up of 13 amino acids. Germline lookup yields CDR1 SGHKS and CDR2 YYEKEE (reference sequence). In DNA form, the CDR3 reads TGTGCCAGCAGCTACGACGCAACCTACGAGCAGTACTTC. Its protein is CASSYDATYEQYF.

This sequence joins TRBV24-1 and TRBJ2-3, with D maybe TRBD1 (5 bases). The length of the CDR3 is 12 residues. Germline V gives CDR1 KGHDR, CDR2 SFDVKD. The ends were cut back, 9 bases at V and 6 bases at J, with 12 bases in the middle. CDR3 in amino acids: CATGQGRDTQYF. The CDR3, as DNA: TGTGCCACCGGGCAGGGAAGGGATACGCAGTATTTT.

This clonotype was detected only a few times. The chain joins TRBV4-2 to TRBJ1-2, with D possibly TRBD1 on 5 matching bases. Trimming left V 0 bases short and J 2 bases short, with 10 bases between. Germline loops: CDR1 LGHNA, CDR2 YNFKEQ. This CDR3 is 15 amino acids long. The CDR3 reads CASSQELGENYGYTF. The CDR3 DNA sequence: TGTGCCAGCAGCCAAGAATTAGGGGAGAACTATGGCTACACCTTC.

The chain joins TRBV12-3 or TRBV12-4 to TRBJ1-2; a weak D match, TRBD1 (5 bases). The ends were cut back, 5 bases at V and 3 bases at J, with 10 bases in the middle. The CDR3 has 13 residues. CDR3 loop: CASSGTAHYGYTF. CDR3 sequence (DNA): TGTGCCAGCAGTGGGACCGCACACTATGGCTACACCTTC.

The chain employs TRBV24-1 and TRBJ2-1; 11 bases align to TRBD2. Trimming took 2 bases from V and 5 from J; bases not matched to a gene: 7. The germline gives CDR1 KGHDR, CDR2 SFDVKD. The CDR3 runs 17 residues. The CDR3 nucleotides read TGTGCCACCAGTGATTCCCGACTAGCGGGAACGCACAATGAGCAGTTCTTC. Translated: CATSDSRLAGTHNEQFF.

This clonotype has ten or more counts. V is TRBV7-2 and J is TRBJ2-7, with 9 nucleotides matching TRBD2. This CDR3 spans 14 amino acids. V lost 5 bases to trimming and J lost 2 bases; unmatched junction nucleotides: 4. Germline-derived CDR1 and CDR2 are SGHTA and FQGNSA. This CDR3 is CASSPTSGTYEQYF. CDR3 DNA: TGTGCCAGCAGCCCGACTAGCGGTACCTACGAGCAGTACTTC. The full variable domain, with the rest looked up from reference TRBV7-2 and TRBJ2-7, is GAGVSQSPSNKVTEKGKDVELRCDPISGHTALYWYRQSLGQGLEFLIYFQGNSAPDKSGLPSDRFSAERTGGSVSTLTIQRTQQEDSAVYLCASSPTSGTYEQYFGPGTRLTVT.

The J gene is TRBJ1-2, the V gene TRBV29-1; 9 bases line up with TRBD1. The CDR3 consists of 12 residues. V was clipped by 7 bases and J by 10 bases; unmatched bases: 10. Germline V gives CDR1 SQVTM, CDR2 ANQGSEA. The CDR3 protein is CSAHWTGDLYTF. In DNA, the CDR3 is TGCAGCGCTCATTGGACAGGGGACCTCTACACCTTC.

The chain joins TRBV20-1 to TRBJ2-3, with a possible D match to TRBD1 (7 bases). In germline, CDR1 is DFQATT, CDR2 SNEGSKA (reference sequence). Trimming pared 6 bases from V and 3 bases from J, leaving 10 bases between. The CDR3 consists of 12 residues. DNA of the CDR3: TGCAGTGCCCCAGGGGGGACAGATACGCAGTATTTT. Its protein product is CSAPGGTDTQYF.

The chain uses TRBV7-9 and TRBJ2-5, with TRBD2 matching over 7 bases. The germline CDR1 and CDR2 sequences are SEHNR and FQNEAQ (reference sequence). This CDR3 contains 16 residues. V shed 0 bases, J shed 3 bases, and the junction held 7 bases outside the gene matches. CDR3 in DNA: TGTGCCAGCAGCTTAGCACGGGGAGCGGGGAAAGAGACCCAGTACTTC. It is translated as CASSLARGAGKETQYF. Supplemented by reference TRBV7-9 and TRBJ2-5, the full variable domain reads DTGVSQNPRHKITKRGQNVTFRCDPISEHNRLYWYRQTLGQGPEFLTYFQNEAQLEKSRLLSDRFSAERPKGSFSTLEIQRTEQGDSAMYLCASSLARGAGKETQYFGPGTRLLVL.

The chain couples TRBV20-1 to TRBJ1-2, with D possibly TRBD1 on 6 matching bases. The V end lost 3 bases, the J end lost 3 bases, and 11 bases lay between the germline ends. Germline V CDR1 and CDR2: DFQATT, SNEGSKA (reference sequence). The CDR3 is 13 amino acids. The DNA of the CDR3 is TGCAGTGCTAGGCGGGACACACACTATGGCTACACCTTC. This codes for CSARRDTHYGYTF.